This T cell receptor beta chain was captured in a study of blood T cell repertoires in COVID-19. Study overall: The United States, Italy and Spain supplied acute and convalescent COVID-19 samples.

The assay was immunoSEQ multiplex PCR, and TCRdb's table has in-frame clones only and misses some. The sample includes about 210,000 clones, over 75% of them seen just once. The sample consisted of PBMCs or T cells enriched from blood (not recorded which). This receptor was obtained from a man aged 40-49 years who had recovered from COVID-19.

CDR3 loop: CAGRTGTYEQYF. The CDR3 DNA is TGTGCCGGAAGGACGGGAACCTACGAGCAGTACTTC. J is TRBJ2-7 and V is TRBV6-5; D is possibly TRBD2 (5 bases). The CDR3 has 12 amino acids. Germline CDR1 reads MNHEY; CDR2 reads SVGAGI. Trimming took 11 bases from V and 2 from J, leaving 13 bases between them.